This entry describes one TCR beta chain. This specimen belongs to a study of OX40 agonist ivuxolimab in advanced cancers. About the study: Ivuxolimab was delivered to patients intravenously every 2 weeks at doses spanning 0.01 to 10 mg/kg. Three patients had partial responses: one hepatocellular carcinoma, two cutaneous melanoma.

Using immunoSEQ multiplex PCR, the repertoire was profiled, and TCRdb retains in-frame clones only, with some absent. The table has 70,000 to 95,000 clones, 88% seen once; the top ten hold approximately 0.8%. This sequence originates from an adult with an advanced solid tumor such as melanoma, head and neck, liver or kidney cancer. The sample consisted of CD4+ or CD8+ T cells sorted from blood, taken in a trial of the OX40 agonist ivuxolimab.

CDR3 sequence reads: CASSARGLAGAGDTQYF. The DNA for the CDR3 is TGTGCCAGCAGCGCGAGAGGGCTAGCGGGAGCCGGAGATACGCAGTATTTT. This chain uses TRBV9 with TRBJ2-3, with 10 bases that match TRBD2. With V trimmed by 3 bases and J by 5 bases, 12 bases remained unmatched. The germline CDR1 and CDR2 sequences are SGDLS and YYNGEE. The CDR3 contains 17 residues.